One and the same sample provided the 23 T cell receptor beta chains below, sequenced in a study of T-cell memory formation after mild COVID-19. TCRdb redid the calling of the 5' RACE reads with MiXCR, one entry per CDR3 protein. The table lists over 120,000 distinct CDR3 sequences, 19% of them singletons. Sequencing was done on a sample of PBMCs or a T cell subset sorted from them (not recorded which). The receptors here all came from an adult woman who had mild COVID-19 (a few samples of this study predate the infection). Cell type and time point are not known.

On this clonotype: Compared with germline, one end of the junction differs, possibly owing to a read error. This sequence joins TRBV7-2 and TRBJ2-1, with D unclear. CDR1 is SGHTA, CDR2 FQGNSA, per germline. The CDR3 is 14 amino acids. This CDR3 is CASSFTLGPPEEFF. DNA for the CDR3: TGTGCCAGCAGCTTCACCCTCGGACCGCCTGAGGAGTTCTTC.

In its sample, this clonotype was seen a few times. The chain combines TRBV12-3 or TRBV12-4 with TRBJ2-1; the match to TRBD2 covers 7 bases. The ends lost 5 bases at V and 9 bases at J; junction bases unmatched: 4. The CDR3 has 12 amino acids. CDR3 protein: CASSVTSREQFF. CDR3 coding DNA: TGTGCCAGCAGTGTGACTAGCCGTGAGCAGTTCTTC.

In this sample, this clonotype turned up a few times. The chain has TRBV5-6 and TRBJ1-2; the D is unclear. Germline V gene data show CDR1 as SGHDT and CDR2 as YYEEEE. Deletions cut 0 bases from V and 10 bases from J, with 10 bases between. The CDR3 has 12 amino acids. The CDR3 spells CASSLATGFYTF. The CDR3 nucleotides are TGTGCCAGCAGCTTGGCCACGGGCTTCTACACCTTC.

CDR3 bases: TGTGCCAGCAGCTCAGCGGGGACAGGGGGTCTCGGAAACATTCAGTACTTC. As protein: CASSSAGTGGLGNIQYF. The chain has TRBV7-6 and TRBJ2-4, with TRBD1 matching 11 bases. Germline V lookup: CDR1 SGHVS, CDR2 FNYEAQ. After removal of 4 bases from V and 6 bases from J, the junction contained 11 bases not matched to a gene. The CDR3 totals 17 residues.

V is TRBV7-2 and J is TRBJ2-4; 8 bases are shared with TRBD1. This CDR3 spans 12 amino acids. The V segment lost 5 bases and the J segment 11 bases; nucleotides outside the gene matches: 5. The germline gives CDR1 SGHTA, CDR2 FQGNSA. The CDR3 nucleotides read TGTGCCAGCAGCGGCCGGACAGGGTTTCAGTACTTC. This sequence encodes CASSGRTGFQYF.

This clonotype was detected a few times. This chain uses TRBV7-6 with TRBJ2-1; D may be TRBD2 (6 bases). The germline V gene has CDR1 SGHVS and CDR2 FNYEAQ. The length of the CDR3 is 18 residues. V was trimmed by 2 bases and J by 4 bases, leaving 21 bases between them. The CDR3 DNA sequence: TGTGCCAGCAGCTTACTATATGTGAGCGGGCCACCTTACAATGAGCAGTTCTTC. Translated: CASSLLYVSGPPYNEQFF. Combining the CDR3 with reference TRBV7-6 and TRBJ2-1 gives the whole variable domain GAGVSQSPRYKVTKRGQDVALRCDPISGHVSLYWYRQALGQGPEFLTYFNYEAQQDKSGLPNDRFSAERPEGSISTLTIQRTEQRDSAMYRCASSLLYVSGPPYNEQFFGPGTRLTVL.

The rearrangement joins TRBV11-2 to TRBJ2-5; D is unresolved. CDR1 SGHAT and CDR2 FQNNGV come from the germline V gene. V lost 5 bases, J lost 1 base, and 11 bases lay in between. This CDR3 has 14 residues. CDR3 sequence reads: CASSEPMVQETQYF. The CDR3 bases are TGTGCCAGCAGCGAGCCCATGGTCCAAGAGACCCAGTACTTC.

This clonotype was counted a few times. The chain is built from TRBV6-2 or TRBV6-3 and TRBJ2-5; D gene uncertain. The ends were cut back, 0 bases at V and 12 bases at J, with 23 bases in the middle. Germline V gene sequence: CDR1 MNHEY, CDR2 SVGEGT. CDR3 length: 16 amino acids. CDR3 nucleotides: TGTGCCAGCAGTTACTCGCTGACGTTACCTACCCTAATGGAGTACTTC. Amino acid sequence: CASSYSLTLPTLMEYF.

V gene TRBV7-6 combines with J gene TRBJ2-2, with 12 bases aligning to TRBD1. J lost 4 bases, V lost 5 bases, and 11 bases had no gene match. Germline V lookup: CDR1 SGHVS, CDR2 FNYEAQ. The CDR3 spans 18 residues. For the CDR3, the DNA is TGTGCCAGCAGCGCCCGGGACAGGGGGCCTCTTGGCACCGGGGAGCTGTTTTTT. Amino acid sequence: CASSARDRGPLGTGELFF.

The sample holds a few counts of this clonotype. The rearrangement uses TRBV7-2 and TRBJ2-1, with D perhaps TRBD2 (6 bases). V was shortened by 2 bases and J by 6 bases, with 17 bases between the two germline ends. There are 16 residues in the CDR3. CDR1 and CDR2 from the germline V gene are SGHTA and FQGNSA. The CDR3 nucleotides read TGTGCCAGCAGCTTATATCAGATGGGGACTTTCAATGAGCAGTTCTTC. Its protein is CASSLYQMGTFNEQFF.

The rearrangement joins TRBV20-1 to TRBJ2-3; D possibly corresponds to TRBD2 (6 bases). The CDR3 is made up of 17 amino acids. Germline loops: CDR1 DFQATT, CDR2 SNEGSKA (reference sequence). V was cut by 6 bases and J by 2 bases, with 24 bases left in between. The CDR3 spells CSAGIGGSSGTTDTQYF. CDR3 nucleotides: TGCAGTGCAGGGATCGGAGGAAGTAGCGGAACCACAGATACGCAGTATTTT.

The DNA for the CDR3 is TGTGCCAGCAGGCAATGGGGGCGTTCTACCGATACGCAGTATTTT. This codes for CASRQWGRSTDTQYF. V usage is TRBV27 and J usage is TRBJ2-3; a possible D gene is TRBD1 (6 bases). Germline V gene data show CDR1 as MNHEY and CDR2 as SMNVEV (reference sequence). The V and J ends lost 6 bases and 6 bases respectively, with 19 bases between them. The CDR3 loop spans 15 amino acids.

The genes are TRBV9 and TRBJ2-2; D might be TRBD2 (8 bases). In germline, CDR1 is SGDLS, CDR2 YYNGEE. The CDR3 covers 16 residues. V lost 4 bases and J 3 bases, leaving 16 bases between the germline ends. The CDR3 is CASSLSGGGDTGELFF. The CDR3 DNA sequence: TGTGCCAGCAGCCTCTCGGGAGGGGGCGACACCGGGGAGCTGTTTTTT.

The CDR3 here is CATSDLPRGVATGELFF. DNA for the CDR3: TGTGCCACCAGTGATTTGCCGAGGGGGGTCGCCACCGGGGAGCTGTTTTTT. The chain carries TRBV24-1 and TRBJ2-2, with D tentatively TRBD1 or TRBD2 (6 bases each). V gave up 0 bases and J gave up 4 bases, with 14 bases separating them. The CDR3 runs 17 residues. The V gene's germline CDR1 is KGHDR and CDR2 SFDVKD.

This clonotype has only a few counts. This sequence joins TRBV24-1 and TRBJ2-3; 7 nucleotides line up with TRBD2. V shed 5 bases and J 2 bases; nucleotides not matched to a gene: 6. The CDR3 runs 15 residues. Germline-derived CDR1 and CDR2 are KGHDR and SFDVKD. The CDR3 DNA reads TGTGCCACCAGTGTGGAGCGGGATAACACAGATACGCAGTATTTT. Translation gives CATSVERDNTDTQYF.

In this sample, this clonotype turned up a few times. The chain links TRBV20-1 to TRBJ1-1, with a tentative D call TRBD1 (5 bases). V was trimmed by 0 bases and J by 8 bases, leaving 13 bases between them. The CDR3 is 13 residues long. Germline CDR1 reads DFQATT; CDR2 reads SNEGSKA (reference sequence). In nucleotides, the CDR3 is TGCAGTGCTAGAGATAGGGGAGGAACGGAAGCTTTCTTT. Protein: CSARDRGGTEAFF.

This clonotype was found many times. The chain carries TRBV7-6 and TRBJ2-5, with D possibly TRBD1 on 5 matching bases. Germline loops: CDR1 SGHVS, CDR2 FNYEAQ. This CDR3 has 15 amino acids. V shed 1 base and J shed 6 bases, with 15 bases lying between them. The CDR3 sequence: CASSLVSGREKTQYF. The CDR3 region has the DNA TGTGCCAGCAGCTTAGTTTCCGGCAGGGAAAAGACCCAGTACTTC.

The CDR3 nucleotides are TGTGCCAGCAGCTCTGCCGGGACAGCGATCGATACGCAGTATTTT. It codes for CASSSAGTAIDTQYF. This chain joins TRBV7-2 and TRBJ2-3, with TRBD1 identical over 7 bases. The V gene's germline CDR1 is SGHTA and CDR2 FQGNSA. The length of the CDR3 is 15 residues. The J segment lost 6 bases and the V segment lost 4 bases, leaving 10 bases of the junction unmatched. Full variable domain (missing parts from reference TRBV7-2 and TRBJ2-3): GAGVSQSPSNKVTEKGKDVELRCDPISGHTALYWYRQSLGQGLEFLIYFQGNSAPDKSGLPSDRFSAERTGGSVSTLTIQRTQQEDSAVYLCASSSAGTAIDTQYFGPGTRLTVL.

The rearrangement links TRBV12-3 or TRBV12-4 to TRBJ2-7, with D tentatively TRBD2 (5 bases). V was pared by 5 bases and J by 0 bases, with 8 bases between. The CDR3 sequence is 13 residues long. CDR3 nucleotides: TGTGCCAGCAGTCGGACTGACTCCTACGAGCAGTACTTC. It codes for CASSRTDSYEQYF.

This clonotype appeared a few times. The chain uses TRBV7-9 and TRBJ1-2; D is possibly TRBD1 (5 bases). CDR1 and CDR2 (germline): SEHNR, FQNEAQ (reference sequence). Trimming shortened V by 3 bases and J by 2 bases, and 10 bases separated the two germline ends. The CDR3 length is 14 residues. The CDR3 protein is CASSLGGGNYGYTF. The CDR3 nucleotides read TGTGCCAGCAGCTTGGGCGGGGGGAACTATGGCTACACCTTC.

Concerning this clonotype itself: A junction boundary mismatches the germline segment, possibly from a read error. The V call is TRBV6-5, the J call TRBJ2-2; D may be TRBD1 (5 bases). Germline V gene lookup returns CDR1 MNHEY and CDR2 SVGAGI. The CDR3 totals 17 residues. The CDR3 sequence is CACSLSSVQGNTGELFF. CDR3 coding DNA: TGTGCCTGCAGTCTAAGTTCGGTGCAGGGTAACACCGGGGAGCTGTTTTTT.

In its sample, this clonotype was seen a few times. The CDR3 DNA reads as TGTGCCAGCTCACGGACTAGCGGGGCGGAGACCCAGTACTTC. Translating gives CASSRTSGAETQYF. The chain is built from TRBV18 and TRBJ2-5, with 12 bases matching TRBD2. The CDR3 length is 14 residues. The trim removed 4 bases at V and 5 bases at J, leaving 2 bases unmatched. The germline gives CDR1 KGHSH, CDR2 LQKENI.

This clonotype was observed a few times. The DNA of the CDR3 is TGTGCCAGCAGCCCCCTAGCGGGATCTAGGAATGAGCAGTTCTTC. Encoded protein: CASSPLAGSRNEQFF. The J gene is TRBJ2-1, the V gene TRBV3-1; TRBD2 matches at 9 bases. The CDR3 extends over 15 amino acids. Looked up from germline, CDR1 is LGHDT and CDR2 is YNNKEL (reference sequence). The junction had 8 bases not matched to a gene; V was cut back by 4 bases and J by 7 bases.